Here is one TCR beta chain with its context. Generated by immunoSEQ multiplex PCR, the TCRdb table keeps only in-frame clones and is missing some. The repertoire holds roughly 80,000 clones, more than 85% seen once, with approximately 2.4% in the top ten. The CDR3 is 15 amino acids. Trimming removed 1 base from V and 3 bases from J; junction bases left unmatched: 0. CDR1 and CDR2 (germline): MNHEY, SMNVEV (reference sequence). The data originate from a study of blood T cell repertoires in COVID-19. Study-wide context: There were acute and convalescent COVID-19 samples, and they came from the United States, Italy and Spain.

The specimen was peripheral blood. This sequence was found in a man aged 50 or older with COVID-19, enrolled during active disease. J is TRBJ2-1 and V is TRBV27; 10 nucleotides match TRBD2. The CDR3 DNA sequence: TGTGCCAGCAGTTTATGGACTAGCGGCTACAATGAGCAGTTCTTC. Translation: CASSLWTSGYNEQFF.